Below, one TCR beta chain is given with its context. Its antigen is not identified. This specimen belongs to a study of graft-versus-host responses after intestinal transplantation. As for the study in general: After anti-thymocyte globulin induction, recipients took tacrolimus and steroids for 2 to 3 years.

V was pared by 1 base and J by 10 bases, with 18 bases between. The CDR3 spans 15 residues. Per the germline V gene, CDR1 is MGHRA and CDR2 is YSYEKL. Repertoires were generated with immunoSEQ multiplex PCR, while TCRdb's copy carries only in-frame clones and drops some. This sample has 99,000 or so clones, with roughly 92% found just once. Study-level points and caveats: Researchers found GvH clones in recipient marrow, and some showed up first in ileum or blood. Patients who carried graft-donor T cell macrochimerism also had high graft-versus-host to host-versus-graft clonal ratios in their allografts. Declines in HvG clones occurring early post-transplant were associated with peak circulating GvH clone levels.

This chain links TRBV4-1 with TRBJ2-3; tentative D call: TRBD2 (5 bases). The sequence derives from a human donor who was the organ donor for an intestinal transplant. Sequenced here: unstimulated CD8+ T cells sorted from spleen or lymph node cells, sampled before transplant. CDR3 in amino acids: CASSQVTSRHSPQYF. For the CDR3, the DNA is TGCGCCAGCAGCCAAGTTACTAGTCGCCACAGTCCGCAGTATTTT.